The T cell receptor (beta chain) described here comes from a study of breast tumors, draining lymph nodes, adjacent tissues. Losses at the gene ends were 4 bases for V and 1 base for J; bases not matched to a gene: 5. Germline V gene data show CDR1 as SQVTM and CDR2 as ANQGSEA. The CDR3 runs to 14 residues. TCRdb reprocessed the multiplex PCR reads via MiXCR and lists one record per CDR3 protein. The data show 60,000 to 70,000 distinct CDR3 sequences, with around 52% seen just once and roughly 19% held by the top ten. This chain connects TRBV29-1 to TRBJ2-7, with TRBD1 matching 9 bases. Sample: breast tumor tissue. The TCR sequence derives from a female donor with breast cancer. Some clones in this sample may be carry-over from other donors' samples. CDR3 in DNA: TGCAGCGTTGCCGGGACAGGGCTGTCCTACGAGCAGTACTTC. Its protein is CSVAGTGLSYEQYF.